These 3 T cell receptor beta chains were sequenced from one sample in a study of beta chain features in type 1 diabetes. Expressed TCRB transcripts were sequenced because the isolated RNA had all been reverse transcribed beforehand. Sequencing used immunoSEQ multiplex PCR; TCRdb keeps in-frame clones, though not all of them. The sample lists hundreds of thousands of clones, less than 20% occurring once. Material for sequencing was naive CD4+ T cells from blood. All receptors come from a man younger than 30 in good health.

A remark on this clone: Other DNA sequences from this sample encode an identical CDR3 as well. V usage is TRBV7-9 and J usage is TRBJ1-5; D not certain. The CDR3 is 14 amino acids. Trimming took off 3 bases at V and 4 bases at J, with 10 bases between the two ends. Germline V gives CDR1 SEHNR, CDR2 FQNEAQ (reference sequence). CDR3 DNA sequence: TGTGCCAGCAGCTTGGGCCAAGGAAATCAGCCCCAGCATTTT. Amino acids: CASSLGQGNQPQHF.

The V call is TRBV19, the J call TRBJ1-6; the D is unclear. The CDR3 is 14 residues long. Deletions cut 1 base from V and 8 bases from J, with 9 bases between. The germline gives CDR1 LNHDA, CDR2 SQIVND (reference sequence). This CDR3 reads CASSIGPRHSPLHF. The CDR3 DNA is TGTGCCAGTAGTATAGGACCGCGGCATTCACCCCTCCACTTT.

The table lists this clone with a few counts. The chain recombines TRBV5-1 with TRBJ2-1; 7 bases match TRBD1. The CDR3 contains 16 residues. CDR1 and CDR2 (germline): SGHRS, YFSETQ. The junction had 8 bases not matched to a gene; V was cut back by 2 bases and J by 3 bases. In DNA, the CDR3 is TGCGCCAGCAGCTTCCCGGGGACAGCCCACTACAATGAGCAGTTCTTC. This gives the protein CASSFPGTAHYNEQFF.